The clone carrying this TCR beta chain is a singleton in its sample. Original data processing: Amplified reference gene primers provided the basis for estimating nucleated cell counts. Measured with immunoSEQ multiplex PCR; TCRdb has only the in-frame clones, and not every one. V and J calls and clone size come straight from that table; D and trimming were deduced from the DNA. This table holds fewer than 90,000 clones, just under 85% found once. The data were taken from a study of blood T cell repertoires in COVID-19. Across the study: The origin of the acute and convalescent COVID-19 samples was the United States, Italy and Spain. PBMCs, B-cell-depleted T cells, or T cells provided the cDNA or gDNA that made up the material.

Germline-derived CDR1 and CDR2 are SGHTA and FQGNSA. The junction had 9 bases not matched to a gene; V was cut back by 5 bases and J by 4 bases. The CDR3 is 16 amino acids. The specimen sequenced was peripheral blood. The origin of this receptor is a man between 65 and 85 years old with acute or convalescent COVID-19. This chain connects TRBV7-2 to TRBJ1-4; the match to TRBD1 covers 8 bases. The CDR3 here is CASSTRKGQVNEKLFF. The CDR3 nucleotides read TGTGCCAGCAGCACACGAAAGGGACAGGTTAATGAAAAACTGTTTTTT. Combining the CDR3 with reference TRBV7-2 and TRBJ1-4 gives the whole variable domain GAGVSQSPSNKVTEKGKDVELRCDPISGHTALYWYRQSLGQGLEFLIYFQGNSAPDKSGLPSDRFSAERTGGSVSTLTIQRTQQEDSAVYLCASSTRKGQVNEKLFFGSGTQLSVL.